The 18 T cell receptor beta chains below come from one sample, sequenced in a study of blood T cell repertoires in COVID-19. Produced via immunoSEQ multiplex PCR; TCRdb's table is partial and in-frame only. The top ten clones hold about 8.4% of a sample with 160,000 or so clones, over 80% of them seen once. What was sequenced was peripheral blood. The receptors were sampled from a woman aged 70-85 years with acute or convalescent COVID-19.

This chain joins TRBV28 and TRBJ2-3; a weak D match, TRBD2 (7 bases). The germline V gene has CDR1 MDHEN and CDR2 SYDVKM. This CDR3 has 14 amino acids. V dropped 6 bases and J dropped 4 bases, with 14 bases sitting between them. The CDR3 DNA sequence: TGTGCCAGCAGCTCCGGGGGGCGAGCAGATACGCAGTATTTT. Its protein product is CASSSGGRADTQYF.

The chain joins TRBV2 to TRBJ1-2; 7 nucleotides match TRBD1. CDR3 size: 13 residues. Germline CDR1 SNHLY, CDR2 FYNNEI. The trim removed 8 bases at V and 5 bases at J, leaving 8 bases unmatched. The CDR3 sequence is CASEPGQTYGYTF. The CDR3 DNA is TGTGCCAGCGAACCGGGACAGACATATGGCTACACCTTC.

This rearrangement joins TRBV28 to TRBJ2-3; 8 bases line up with TRBD2. CDR3 length: 12 amino acids. V shed 5 bases, J shed 11 bases, and the junction held 6 bases outside the gene matches. Germline V gene data show CDR1 as MDHEN and CDR2 as SYDVKM. The CDR3 DNA reads TGTGCCAGCAGTCCCAGGACTAGCATGCAGTATTTT. This codes for CASSPRTSMQYF.

V and J are TRBV5-1 and TRBJ1-1; D unresolved. Germline loops: CDR1 SGHRS, CDR2 YFSETQ. The germline V and J ends were trimmed by 1 base and 1 base, with 8 bases remaining between them. The CDR3 extends over 14 amino acids. CDR3 sequence reads: CASSLSVANTEAFF. In DNA, the CDR3 is TGCGCCAGCAGCTTGTCGGTAGCGAACACTGAAGCTTTCTTT.

V gene TRBV2 combines with J gene TRBJ2-7, with 9 bases aligning to TRBD1. This CDR3 spans 15 amino acids. The germline V gene encodes CDR1 SNHLY and CDR2 FYNNEI. With 3 bases clipped from V and 3 bases from J, the junction kept 6 bases outside the gene matches. The CDR3 protein is CASSEGPGQGYEQYF. The CDR3 region has the DNA TGTGCCAGCAGTGAGGGCCCGGGACAGGGCTACGAGCAGTACTTC.

The rearrangement uses TRBV28 and TRBJ1-4; TRBD1 agrees at 8 bases. The CDR3 totals 15 residues. V lost 3 bases to trimming and J lost 8 bases; unmatched junction nucleotides: 8. Germline CDR1 MDHEN, CDR2 SYDVKM. CDR3 region: CASSLLQGVAEKLFF. The CDR3 bases are TGTGCCAGCAGTTTGTTACAGGGGGTTGCGGAAAAACTGTTTTTT.

Comments on this clone: The junction does not match germline at one end; this may be a read error. CDR3 coding DNA: TGCAGTGTCACGGACAGGGCGGTCCGGCGCTTC. This translates into CSVTDRAVRRF. The chain joins TRBV20-1 to TRBJ2-7; 8 bases are a match to TRBD1. The CDR3 runs 11 residues. The germline V gene has CDR1 DFQATT and CDR2 SNEGSKA (reference sequence).

Of note for this clone: At one end the junction does not follow the germline gene, possibly because of a read error. The gene calls are TRBV11-3 and TRBJ2-3; 7 positions match TRBD2. The CDR3 is 14 amino acids. Germline V CDR1 and CDR2: SGHNT, YENEEA. The CDR3 spells CASNPTTSTATQYF. CDR3 DNA sequence: TGTGCCAGCAATCCTACGACTAGCACAGCTACGCAGTATTTT.

This clone came up once. The chain joins TRBV13 to TRBJ2-3, with 9 bases identical to TRBD2. J lost 4 bases, V lost 4 bases, and 9 bases had no gene match. CDR1 is PRHDT and CDR2 is FYEKMQ in the germline V gene (reference sequence). The CDR3 loop spans 16 amino acids. In DNA form, the CDR3 reads TGTGCCAGCAGCTCCTCGGGGGCGGGAGGGCCAGATACGCAGTATTTT. Amino acids: CASSSSGAGGPDTQYF.

This rearrangement joins TRBV7-9 to TRBJ2-7; 14 nucleotides agree with TRBD2. The germline CDR1 and CDR2 sequences are SEHNR and FQNEAQ (reference sequence). Trimming at V came to 1 base and at J to 5 bases, leaving 4 bases not matched to a gene. The CDR3 has 16 amino acids. DNA for the CDR3: TGTGCCAGCAGCTTAGGGACTAGCGGGAGGACCCACGAGCAGTACTTC. Translated, it gives CASSLGTSGRTHEQYF.

The chain is built from TRBV3-1 (or the pseudogene TRBV3-2) and TRBJ1-6, with 7 bases aligning to TRBD1. There are 15 residues in the CDR3. Germline CDR1 is LGHDT and CDR2 is YNNKEL (reference sequence). V gave up 4 bases and J gave up 7 bases; unmatched junction bases: 7. CDR3 protein: CASSPQAQGNSPLHF. The CDR3 DNA sequence: TGTGCCAGCAGCCCACAAGCACAGGGGAATTCACCCCTCCACTTT.

The gene calls are TRBV5-1 and TRBJ2-2; 7 bases are a match to TRBD2. Germline V CDR1 and CDR2: SGHRS, YFSETQ. The CDR3 covers 17 residues. V gave up 7 bases and J gave up 5 bases; unmatched junction bases: 17. CDR3 residues: CASASGPVSPGTGELFF. CDR3 coding DNA: TGCGCCAGCGCTAGCGGACCTGTTAGTCCGGGTACCGGGGAGCTGTTTTTT.

The chain combines TRBV27 with TRBJ1-6; TRBD1 matches at 7 bases. This CDR3 has 16 residues. From germline, CDR1 is MNHEY and CDR2 SMNVEV (reference sequence). Trimming cost V 6 bases and J 0 bases; bases outside gene matches: 5. The CDR3 reads CASRQTGTSYNSPLHF. The CDR3 DNA follows: TGTGCCAGCAGGCAGACAGGGACCTCCTATAATTCACCCCTCCACTTT.

This clone has more than one count but fewer than ten. V and J are TRBV28 and TRBJ1-1; the D gene is possibly TRBD1 (6 bases). Germline CDR1 MDHEN, CDR2 SYDVKM. Trimming removed 4 bases from V and 11 bases from J, with 23 bases in between. This CDR3 contains 15 residues. CDR3 nucleotide sequence: TGTGCCAGCAGTTCCACGACAGGTGGGGAAAGGAGGGCTTTCTTT. It encodes CASSSTTGGERRAFF.

The genes are TRBV28 and TRBJ1-2, with 8 nucleotides matching TRBD1. The germline V gene has CDR1 MDHEN and CDR2 SYDVKM. The CDR3 is made up of 13 amino acids. Trimming cost V 3 bases and J 4 bases; bases outside gene matches: 1. CDR3 coding DNA: TGTGCCAGCAGTTTGCAGGGGGCCTATGGCTACACCTTC. Translating it yields CASSLQGAYGYTF.

This clone occurred a few times. This chain uses TRBV7-2 with TRBJ2-7; a possible D gene is TRBD1 (6 bases). V was trimmed by 4 bases and J by 4 bases, leaving 14 bases between them. CDR3 length equals 14 residues. Germline CDR1 SGHTA, CDR2 FQGNSA. The CDR3 coding sequence is TGTGCCAGCAGCTCAGGCAGGGGAAATTACGAGCAGTACTTC. This encodes CASSSGRGNYEQYF.

V is TRBV7-6 and J is TRBJ2-6, with TRBD1 matching over 10 bases. V was clipped by 5 bases and J by 4 bases; unmatched bases: 8. The CDR3 sequence is 17 residues long. In germline, CDR1 is SGHVS, CDR2 FNYEAQ. The CDR3 region is CASSHRQGAGGANVLTF. The CDR3 DNA is TGTGCCAGCAGCCATCGACAGGGGGCGGGAGGGGCCAACGTCCTGACTTTC.

The chain is built from TRBV3-1 (or the pseudogene TRBV3-2) and TRBJ1-3, with D tentatively TRBD1 (6 bases). This CDR3 region has 14 residues. CDR1 and CDR2 from the germline V gene are LGHDT and YNNKEL (reference sequence). V lost 6 bases and J 2 bases, leaving 11 bases between the germline ends. This chain's CDR3 is CASSPTGTGNTIYF. CDR3 coding DNA: TGTGCCAGCAGTCCAACAGGGACTGGAAACACCATATATTTT.